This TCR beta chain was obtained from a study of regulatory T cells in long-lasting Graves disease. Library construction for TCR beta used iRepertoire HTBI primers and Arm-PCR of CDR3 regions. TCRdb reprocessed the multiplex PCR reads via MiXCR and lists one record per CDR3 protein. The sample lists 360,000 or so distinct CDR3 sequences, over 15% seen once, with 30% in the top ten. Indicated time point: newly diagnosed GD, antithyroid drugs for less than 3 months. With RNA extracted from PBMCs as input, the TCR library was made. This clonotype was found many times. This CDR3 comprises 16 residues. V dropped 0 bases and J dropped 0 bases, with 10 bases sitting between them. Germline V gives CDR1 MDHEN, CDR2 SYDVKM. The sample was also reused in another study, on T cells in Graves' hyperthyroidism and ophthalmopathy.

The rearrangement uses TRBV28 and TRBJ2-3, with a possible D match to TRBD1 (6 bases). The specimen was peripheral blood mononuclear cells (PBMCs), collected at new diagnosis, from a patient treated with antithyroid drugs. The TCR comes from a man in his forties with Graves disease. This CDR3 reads CASSLWGGQSTDTQYF. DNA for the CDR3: TGTGCCAGCAGTTTATGGGGTGGACAGAGCACAGATACGCAGTATTTT. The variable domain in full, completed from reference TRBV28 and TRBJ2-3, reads DVKVTQSSRYLVKRTGEKVFLECVQDMDHENMFWYRQDPGLGLRLIYFSYDVKMKEKGDIPEGYSVSREKKERFSLILESASTNQTSMYLCASSLWGGQSTDTQYFGPGTRLTVL.